This T cell receptor (beta chain) was sequenced for a study of T cell responses to AZD1222 COVID-19 vaccine. Study-wide results and limits: Vaccine-associated CD4 TCRs spanned spike, dominant at 160-218 and 743-854.

Of note for this clone: Its target is unknown.

Assay used: immunoSEQ multiplex PCR; TCRdb lists only in-frame clones, some missing. The sample carries more than 100,000 clones, approximately 90% recorded once. The V gene end was trimmed by 6 bases and the J gene end by 3 bases; junction bases not matched to a gene: 9. In germline, CDR1 is LGHNA, CDR2 YNFKEQ. The CDR3 totals 15 residues. This receptor was identified in an adult who received the AZD1222 COVID-19 vaccine. Material: peripheral blood, obtained 28 days after the second AZD1222 dose. The chain joins TRBV4-2 to TRBJ1-2, with 8 bases identical to TRBD1. This CDR3 is CASRVATGGDYGYTF. The DNA of the CDR3 is TGTGCCAGCAGGGTTGCCACAGGGGGAGACTATGGCTACACCTTC.